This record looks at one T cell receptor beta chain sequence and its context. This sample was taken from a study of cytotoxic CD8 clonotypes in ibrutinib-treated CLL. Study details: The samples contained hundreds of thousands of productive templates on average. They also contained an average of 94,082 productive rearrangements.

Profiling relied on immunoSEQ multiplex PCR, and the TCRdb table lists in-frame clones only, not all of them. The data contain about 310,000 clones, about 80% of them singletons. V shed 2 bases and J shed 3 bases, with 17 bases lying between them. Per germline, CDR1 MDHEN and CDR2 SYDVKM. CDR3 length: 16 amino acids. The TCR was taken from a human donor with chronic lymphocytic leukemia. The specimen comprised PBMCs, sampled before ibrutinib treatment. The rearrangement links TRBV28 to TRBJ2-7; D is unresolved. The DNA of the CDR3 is TGTGCCAGCAGTTTAGTTGGACGTTCCCGAATCTACGAGCAGTACTTC. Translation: CASSLVGRSRIYEQYF.